Given below is one T cell receptor (beta chain) in context. What this receptor recognizes is not known. No clone much larger than this one lies a single base away; base qualities are absent. TCR CDR3 regions were amplified from genomic DNA by multiplex PCR using the deep immunoSEQ assay. Extracted genomic DNA from each cell subset was distributed evenly across all wells of several immunoSEQ 96-well plates, and each plate was treated as a replicate. For sorted subsets, approximately 210 ng of genomic DNA, equivalent to about 30,000 T cell genomes, went into each replicate PCR. The purified libraries were quantified using a Qubit 3.0 fluorometer, sized with a Bioanalyzer 2100, and then quantified again using the KAPA Library Quantification kit. Every immunoSEQ 96-well plate was sequenced on a separate single-read 150-cycle Illumina NextSeq 550 flow cell. The source study handled its data this way. The immunoSEQ output contained only junctional sequences without quality scores, so filtering could not match that applied to full-length reads. To assign V/J genes and CDR3, sequences were annotated against IMGT germline references using PyIR, a Python wrapper for IgBLAST v1.9. Reads were removed for weak V/J assignments (E-value above 1e-6), missing CDR3, stop codons, out-of-frame junctions, or ambiguous translated residues. V3J clonotypes were defined as sequences sharing the same inferred V gene, J gene, and CDR3 amino acid sequence. Percentage overlap between repertoires was computed as shared unique clonotypes divided by the size of the smaller repertoire. Repertoire richness was assessed with RTK rarefaction, the Chao1 estimator, and Recon v2.1 estimates of unobserved clonotypes. For all TCRbeta clonotypes obtained by the gDNA method from four donors, generation probabilities were computed with OLGA. Held by TCRdb, this immuneACCESS table contains in-frame sequences only and omits some clones. Under half of the omission traces to an unresolved V gene where checked; the cause of the rest is unknown. V, J and clone size were drawn from that table, and D and trimming were deduced from the DNA. In all, the sample holds roughly 2,000,000 clones, and approximately 94% of those were seen once. Of the sample, 0.95% to 1.5% is held by the ten largest clones.

The sample comes from a study of shared clonotypes between healthy human individuals (dated by TCRdb to 2018 to 2021). About the full investigation: Three men and two women, aged 18 to 49 years, made up the cohort. For each donor, three plates each were used for CD4 naive and CD4 memory, two plates were used for CD8 naive, and one plate was used for CD8 memory. Blood TCR repertoires of a handful of healthy adults were deeply sequenced to estimate repertoire size and the extent of clonotype sharing between individuals. Libraries were prepared and TCR repertoires were sequenced by different laboratories using diverse techniques, in order to increase sequencing depth and limit assay-specific biases. Between about 0.94 and 8.9 billion PBMCs per donor were obtained by leukapheresis.

Findings and caveats that apply to the study as a whole: Only blood was sampled, and tissue TCR repertoires likely differ from those in blood. The small number of donors limited the genetic and exposure-history diversity represented. Based on pairwise subsampling, the degree of clonotype sharing among donors was expected to be affected by sequencing depth. Even with the large sequencing depth, rarefaction of the sorted-subset datasets indicated that sequencing was incomplete. Estimated clonotype richness was generally larger for naive than for memory subsets. Compared with non-shared clonotypes, the clonotypes found in all four sorted-subset donors had higher generation probabilities. Sharing across a few donors was observed for around 4.8% of naive CD4, 3% to 3.5% of naive CD8, roughly 2.3% of memory CD4, and roughly 0.43% of memory CD8 clonotypes.

CD8 naive samples were CD45RO-negative cells positively selected for CCR7, giving a CD45RA+CCR7+ population that excluded TemRA cells. The donors were healthy, HIV-negative adults with no recently reported acute infections or vaccinations. Every donor was a Caucasian adult living in Nashville, Tennessee, USA. Blood was collected by leukapheresis, and PBMCs were isolated by Ficoll-Histopaque density gradient centrifugation and then cryopreserved in liquid nitrogen vapor phase. Analytical flow cytometry was used to check the purity and quantity of every magnetically sorted T cell population. Genomic DNA was isolated from each sorted fraction and quantified by UV absorbance on a Nanodrop 2000c. CDR3 length: 15 amino acids, cysteine to phenylalanine. Only the CDR3 part of the read is kept: 45 bases, read in frame from the first base. Reading the germline V gene (reference sequence) gives CDR1 LNHNV and CDR2 YYDKDF. At the junction V is shortened by 5 bases and J by 3 bases, with 17 bases in between.

The sequencing input was naive CD8+ T cells sorted from blood. This sample's cell subset or site label indicates: CD45RA+CCR7+. The rearranged chain carries TRBV15 and TRBJ2-7, with the D gene tentatively TRBD1 or TRBD2, based on 6 matching bases in each. This TCR was sampled from a young man in good health. The CDR3 loop reads CATSGEQGLDYEQYF. The bases read TGTGCCACCAGCGGGGAACAGGGACTGGACTACGAGCAGTACTTC.